These T cell receptor beta chains were read from a single sample in a study of blood T cell repertoires in COVID-19. Clones were sequenced by immunoSEQ multiplex PCR, and TCRdb holds only the in-frame ones, with some missing. Among approximately 140,000 clones, around nine tenths were seen once, and the ten largest hold more than 9%. Source material: peripheral blood. The receptor source for this set is a middle-aged man with active or convalescent COVID-19. The CDR3 runs from the conserved cysteine through the conserved F or W. Each record gives: clone size, V gene, D gene, J gene, CDR3 DNA, CDR3 protein. D genes are given only for firm matches. Not all rows give a size; the values are once, few, many and, for expanded clones, a class.

-	TRBV28	-	TRBJ1-4	TGTGCCAGCAGTCCGGGTATTGCTAATGAAAAACTGTTTTTT	CASSPGIANEKLFF
-	TRBV10-2	TRBD1	TRBJ2-1	TGCGCCAGCAGCGAGTACAGGGGAAGGGTTTACAATGAGCAGTTCTTC	CASSEYRGRVYNEQFF
-	TRBV7-9	TRBD2	TRBJ2-2	TGTGCCAGCAGCTTTGGGACTAGCGCAACCGGGGAGCTGTTTTTT	CASSFGTSATGELFF
-	TRBV3-1/TRBV3-2	-	TRBJ2-2	TGTGCCAGCAGCCTACGGACCGGGGAGCTGTTTTTT	CASSLRTGELFF
-	TRBV18	-	TRBJ2-5	TGTGCCAGCTCGCGCCACGTCCAAGAGACCCAGTACTTC	CASSRHVQETQYF
-	TRBV11-2	-	TRBJ2-2	TGTGCCAGCAGCCGCAGGGGGAACACCGGGGAGCTGTTTTTT	CASSRRGNTGELFF
-	TRBV2	-	TRBJ2-7	TGTGCCAGCAGTGTAGGGCAGCGGACCTACGAGCAGTACTTC	CASSVGQRTYEQYF
few	TRBV19	TRBD2	TRBJ2-7	TGTGCCAGTAGTCTACGTAGCGGGCGCACCTACGAGCAGTACTTC	CASSLRSGRTYEQYF
once	TRBV6-5	-	TRBJ2-7	TGTGCCAGCAGGGCCCCGGGCTCCTACGAGCAGTACTTC	CASRAPGSYEQYF
-	TRBV14	-	TRBJ1-2	TGTGCCAGCAGCCAAGAGGCCCCCACCTATGGCTACACCTTC	CASSQEAPTYGYTF
-	TRBV28	TRBD1	TRBJ2-7	TGTGCCAGCAGCCCAGGGGACAGGAGAAACGGGGAGCAGTACTTC	CASSPGDRRNGEQYF
-	TRBV29-1	TRBD1	TRBJ2-7	TGCAGCGTATGGACAGGGGCGAGACACGAGCAGTACTTC	CSVWTGARHEQYF
-	TRBV4-3	TRBD1	TRBJ1-5	TGCGCCAGCAGCCAGTCCGCGACAGGGGGCATTCAGCCCCAGCATTTT	CASSQSATGGIQPQHF
-	TRBV19	TRBD1	TRBJ1-1	TGTGCCAGTAGGAGCCAGGGGGCAGGTACTGAAGCTTTCTTT	CASRSQGAGTEAFF
-	TRBV24-1	-	TRBJ2-3	TGTGCCACCAGTGATTCCCGACAGAGAGCAGATACGCAGTATTTT	CATSDSRQRADTQYF
-	TRBV19	-	TRBJ1-1	TGTGCCAGTAGTATTAACGATAGAACTGAAGCTTTCTTT	CASSINDRTEAFF
-	TRBV18	TRBD2	TRBJ2-6	TGTGCCAGCTCACCGCCGGCTAGCGGGAAAGCCTCTGGGGCCAACGTCCTGACTTTC	CASSPPASGKASGANVLTF
-	TRBV6-5	-	TRBJ1-1	TGTGCCAGCTGTTTTTCGGGACAAACGAACACTGAAGCTTTCTTT	CASCFSGQTNTEAFF
few	TRBV5-4	TRBD2	TRBJ2-7	TGTGCCAGCAGCTTGCCGCTAGCGGGTCCCTACGAGCAGTACTTC	CASSLPLAGPYEQYF
-	TRBV15	-	TRBJ1-5	TGTGCCACCAGCAGGGACAGTGGTAGCAATCAGCCCCAGCATTTT	CATSRDSGSNQPQHF
-	TRBV28	-	TRBJ2-7	TGTGCCAGCAGATCGGACGGGAGCTCCTACGAGCAGTACTTC	CASRSDGSSYEQYF
-	TRBV6-5	TRBD2	TRBJ2-5	TGTGCCAGCAGTCTCGGGACTAACCAAGAGACCCAGTACTTC	CASSLGTNQETQYF
-	TRBV27	-	TRBJ1-1	TGTGCCAGCAGCTCAGGGAGGGGCACTGAAGCTTTCTTT	CASSSGRGTEAFF
-	TRBV4-2	TRBD1	TRBJ1-5	TGTGCCAGCAGCCAAGCCGTACAGGGGGCCAATCAGCCCCAGCATTTT	CASSQAVQGANQPQHF
-	TRBV7-6	-	TRBJ2-5	TGTGCCAGCAGCCTCGGTACAGGGCGGCAAGAGACCCAGTACTTC	CASSLGTGRQETQYF
-	TRBV29-1	-	TRBJ2-1	TGCAGCGTTGCTGCAGGGCTCTCCTACAATGAGCAGTTCTTC	CSVAAGLSYNEQFF
-	TRBV28	TRBD1	TRBJ1-5	TGTGCCAGCAGTTTCTTGGAGACAGGGGGCTTCAAGCCCCAGCATTTT	CASSFLETGGFKPQHF
-	TRBV7-2	TRBD1	TRBJ1-2	TGTGCCAGCAGCCCGGGGACAGGGGGCGTTAATGGCTACACCTTC	CASSPGTGGVNGYTF
-	TRBV24-1	-	TRBJ2-1	TGTGCCACCAGTGATCAAAAGACTACATCGGATGAGCAGTTCTTC	CATSDQKTTSDEQFF
few	TRBV9	-	TRBJ2-7	TGTGCCAGCAGCGTAGACGGGGGCTCCTACGAGCAGTACTTC	CASSVDGGSYEQYF
-	TRBV28	TRBD1	TRBJ2-1	TGTGCCAGCAGTTTAAAAGGGACAGGGGGCTACAATGAGCAGTTCTTC	CASSLKGTGGYNEQFF
-	TRBV5-1	TRBD1	TRBJ1-2	TGCGCCAGCAGCCAAGACAAGGACAGGGATAACTATGGCTACACCTTC	CASSQDKDRDNYGYTF
once	TRBV9	TRBD1	TRBJ1-3	TGTGCCAGCAGCGCCAACAGGGGGCCCCAGGCGGGAAACACCATATATTTT	CASSANRGPQAGNTIYF
-	TRBV11-2	-	TRBJ2-2	TGTGCCAGCAGCTTGGAGCGGACGAGGACCGGGGAGCTGTTTTTT	CASSLERTRTGELFF
-	TRBV24-1	-	TRBJ2-5	TGTGCCACCAGTGCCCCTGGGGGGTACCAAGAGACCCAGTACTTC	CATSAPGGYQETQYF
-	TRBV27	TRBD1	TRBJ2-1	TGTGCCAGCAGTTCCCCCTGGGACAGGGTAAATGAGCAGTTCTTC	CASSSPWDRVNEQFF
-	TRBV9	-	TRBJ1-4	TGTGCCAGCAGCGTACGTGAGGTGGAAGAAAAACTGTTTTTT	CASSVREVEEKLFF
-	TRBV5-1	TRBD2	TRBJ2-7	TGCGCCAGCCTCCTAATAGCGGGACAATTTTATGGGTCCTACGAGCAGTACTTC	CASLLIAGQFYGSYEQYF